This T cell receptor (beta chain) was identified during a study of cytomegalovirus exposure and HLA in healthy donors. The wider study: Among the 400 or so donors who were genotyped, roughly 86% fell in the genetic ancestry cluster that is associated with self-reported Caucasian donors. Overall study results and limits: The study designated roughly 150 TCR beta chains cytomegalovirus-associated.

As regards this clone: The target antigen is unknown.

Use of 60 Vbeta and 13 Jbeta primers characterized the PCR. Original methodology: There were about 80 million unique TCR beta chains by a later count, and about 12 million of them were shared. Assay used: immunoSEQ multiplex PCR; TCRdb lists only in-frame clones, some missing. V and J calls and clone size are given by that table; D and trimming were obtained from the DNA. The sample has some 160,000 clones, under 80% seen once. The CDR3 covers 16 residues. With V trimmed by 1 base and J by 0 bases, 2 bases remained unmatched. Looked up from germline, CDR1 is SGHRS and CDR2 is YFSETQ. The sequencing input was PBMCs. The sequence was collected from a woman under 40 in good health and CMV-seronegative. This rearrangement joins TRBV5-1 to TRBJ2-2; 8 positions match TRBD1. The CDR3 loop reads CASSLPRGPNTGELFF. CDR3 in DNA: TGCGCCAGCAGCTTGCCCAGGGGGCCGAACACCGGGGAGCTGTTTTTT.